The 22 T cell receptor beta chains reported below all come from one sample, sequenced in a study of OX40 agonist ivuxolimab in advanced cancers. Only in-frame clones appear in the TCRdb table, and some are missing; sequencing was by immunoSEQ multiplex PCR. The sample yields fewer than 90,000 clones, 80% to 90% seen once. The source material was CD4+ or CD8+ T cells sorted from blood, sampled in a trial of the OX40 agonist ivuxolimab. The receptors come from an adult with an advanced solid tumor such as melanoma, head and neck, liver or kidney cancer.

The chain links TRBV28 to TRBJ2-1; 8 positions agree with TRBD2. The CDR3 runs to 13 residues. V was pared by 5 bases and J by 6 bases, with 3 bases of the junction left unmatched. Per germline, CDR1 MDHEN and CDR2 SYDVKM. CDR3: CASSTSGSNEQFF. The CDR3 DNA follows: TGTGCCAGCAGTACTAGCGGAAGCAATGAGCAGTTCTTC.

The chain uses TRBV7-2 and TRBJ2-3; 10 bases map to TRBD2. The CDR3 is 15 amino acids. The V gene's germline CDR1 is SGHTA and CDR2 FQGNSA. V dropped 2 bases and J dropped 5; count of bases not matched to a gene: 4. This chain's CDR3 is CASSLMSSGRDTQYF. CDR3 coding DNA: TGTGCCAGCAGCTTAATGTCTAGCGGGAGAGATACGCAGTATTTT.

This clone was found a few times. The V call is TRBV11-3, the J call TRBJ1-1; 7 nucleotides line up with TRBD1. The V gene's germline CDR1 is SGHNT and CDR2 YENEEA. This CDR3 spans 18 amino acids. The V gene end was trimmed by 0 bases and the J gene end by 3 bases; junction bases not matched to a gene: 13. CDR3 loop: CASSLDQGGSARDTEAFF. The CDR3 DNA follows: TGTGCCAGCAGCTTAGATCAGGGGGGGTCTGCGCGGGACACTGAAGCTTTCTTT.

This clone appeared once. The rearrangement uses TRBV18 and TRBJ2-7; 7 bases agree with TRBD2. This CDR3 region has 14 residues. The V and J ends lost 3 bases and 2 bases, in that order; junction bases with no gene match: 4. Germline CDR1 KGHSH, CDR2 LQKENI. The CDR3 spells CASSPWEGPYEQYF. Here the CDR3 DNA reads TGTGCCAGCTCACCCTGGGAGGGCCCCTACGAGCAGTACTTC.

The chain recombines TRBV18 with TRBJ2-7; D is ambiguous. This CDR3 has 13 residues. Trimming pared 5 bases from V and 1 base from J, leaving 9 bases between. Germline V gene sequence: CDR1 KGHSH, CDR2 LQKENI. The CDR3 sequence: CASSSGISYEQYF. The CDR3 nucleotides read TGTGCCAGCTCATCTGGGATTTCCTACGAGCAGTACTTC.

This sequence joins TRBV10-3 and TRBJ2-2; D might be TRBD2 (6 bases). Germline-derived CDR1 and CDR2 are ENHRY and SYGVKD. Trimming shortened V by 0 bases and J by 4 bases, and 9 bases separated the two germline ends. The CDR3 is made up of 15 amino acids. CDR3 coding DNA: TGTGCCATCAGTGAGTCATCCGGGGGCACCGGGGAGCTGTTTTTT. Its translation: CAISESSGGTGELFF.

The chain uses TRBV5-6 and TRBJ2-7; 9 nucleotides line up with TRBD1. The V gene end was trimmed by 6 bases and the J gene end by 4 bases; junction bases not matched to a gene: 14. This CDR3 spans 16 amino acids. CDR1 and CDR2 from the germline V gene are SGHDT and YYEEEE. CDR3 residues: CASTNSPGQGLYEQYF. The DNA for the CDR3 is TGTGCCAGCACCAACTCACCGGGACAGGGTTTGTACGAGCAGTACTTC.

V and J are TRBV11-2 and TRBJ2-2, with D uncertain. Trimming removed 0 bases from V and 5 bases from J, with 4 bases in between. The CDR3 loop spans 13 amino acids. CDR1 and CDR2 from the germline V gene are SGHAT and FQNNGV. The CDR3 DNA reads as TGTGCCAGCAGCTTAGACAAGACCGGGGAGCTGTTTTTT. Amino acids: CASSLDKTGELFF.

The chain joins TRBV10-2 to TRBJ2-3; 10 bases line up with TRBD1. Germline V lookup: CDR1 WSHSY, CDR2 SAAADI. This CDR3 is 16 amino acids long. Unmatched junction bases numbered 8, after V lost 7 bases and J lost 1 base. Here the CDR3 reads CASKPKTGGGTDTQYF. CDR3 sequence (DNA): TGCGCCAGCAAGCCTAAGACAGGGGGCGGCACAGATACGCAGTATTTT.

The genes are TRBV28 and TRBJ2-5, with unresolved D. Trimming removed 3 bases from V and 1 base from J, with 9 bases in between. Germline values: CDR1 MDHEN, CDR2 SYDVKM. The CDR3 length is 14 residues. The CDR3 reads CASSLGGLQETQYF. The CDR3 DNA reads TGTGCCAGCAGTTTGGGTGGGCTCCAAGAGACCCAGTACTTC.

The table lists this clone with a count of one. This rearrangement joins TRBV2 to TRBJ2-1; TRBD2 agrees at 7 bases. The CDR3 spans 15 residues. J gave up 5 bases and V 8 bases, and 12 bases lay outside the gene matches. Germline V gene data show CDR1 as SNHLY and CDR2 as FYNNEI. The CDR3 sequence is CASQFGTTENNEQFF. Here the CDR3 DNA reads TGTGCCAGCCAGTTCGGGACTACCGAAAACAATGAGCAGTTCTTC.

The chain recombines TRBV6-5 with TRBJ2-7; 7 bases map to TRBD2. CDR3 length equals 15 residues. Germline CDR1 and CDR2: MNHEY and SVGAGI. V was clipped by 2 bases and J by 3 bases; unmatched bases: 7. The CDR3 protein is CASSYGGGIGYEQYF. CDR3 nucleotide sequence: TGTGCCAGCAGTTACGGGGGAGGGATTGGCTACGAGCAGTACTTC.

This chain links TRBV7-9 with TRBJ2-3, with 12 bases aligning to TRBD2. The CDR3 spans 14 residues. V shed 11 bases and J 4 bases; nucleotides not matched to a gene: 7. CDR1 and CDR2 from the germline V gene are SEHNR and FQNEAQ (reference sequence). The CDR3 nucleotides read TGTGCCGGGGCACTAGCGGGAGGACCAGATACGCAGTATTTT. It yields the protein CAGALAGGPDTQYF.

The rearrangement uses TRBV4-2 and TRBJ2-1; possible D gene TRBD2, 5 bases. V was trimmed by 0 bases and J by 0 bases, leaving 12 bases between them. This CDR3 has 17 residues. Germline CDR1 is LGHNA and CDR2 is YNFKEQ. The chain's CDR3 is CASSQEASSSSYNEQFF. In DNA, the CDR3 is TGTGCCAGCAGCCAAGAGGCTAGCTCGAGCTCCTACAATGAGCAGTTCTTC.

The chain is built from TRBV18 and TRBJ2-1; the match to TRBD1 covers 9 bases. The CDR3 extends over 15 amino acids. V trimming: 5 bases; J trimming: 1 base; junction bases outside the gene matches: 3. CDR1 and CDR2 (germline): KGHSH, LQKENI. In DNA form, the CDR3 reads TGTGCCAGCTCATATGGGACAGGGTCCTACAATGAGCAGTTCTTC. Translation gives CASSYGTGSYNEQFF.

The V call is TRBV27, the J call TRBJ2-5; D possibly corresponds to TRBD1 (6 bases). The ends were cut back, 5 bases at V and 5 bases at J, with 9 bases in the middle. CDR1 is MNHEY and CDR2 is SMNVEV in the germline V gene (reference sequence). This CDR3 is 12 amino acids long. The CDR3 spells CASSRGTETQYF. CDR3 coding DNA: TGTGCCAGCAGTAGGGGGACGGAGACCCAGTACTTC.

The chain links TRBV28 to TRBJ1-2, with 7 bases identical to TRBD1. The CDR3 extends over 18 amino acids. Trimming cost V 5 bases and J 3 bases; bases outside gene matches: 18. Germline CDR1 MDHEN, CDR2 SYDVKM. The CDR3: CASSLLSVGGGKDYGYTF. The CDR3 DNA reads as TGTGCCAGCAGTCTATTATCCGTAGGGGGCGGGAAGGACTATGGCTACACCTTC.

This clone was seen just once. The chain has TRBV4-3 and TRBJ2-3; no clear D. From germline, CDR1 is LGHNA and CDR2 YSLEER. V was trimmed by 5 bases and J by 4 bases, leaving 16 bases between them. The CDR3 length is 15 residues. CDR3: CASSANPSTADTQYF. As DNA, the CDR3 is TGCGCCAGCAGCGCCAACCCTTCCACAGCAGATACGCAGTATTTT.

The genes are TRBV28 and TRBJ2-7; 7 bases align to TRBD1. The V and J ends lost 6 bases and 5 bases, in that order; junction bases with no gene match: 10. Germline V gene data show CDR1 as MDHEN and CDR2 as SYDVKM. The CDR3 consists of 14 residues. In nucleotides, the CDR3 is TGTGCCAGCAGGCAACAACAGGGGATCAACGAGCAGTACTTC. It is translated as CASRQQQGINEQYF.

The CDR3 here is CASSLGTSGMAGELFF. DNA for the CDR3: TGCGCCAGCAGCCTTGGCACTAGCGGGATGGCGGGGGAGCTGTTTTTT. The chain links TRBV5-1 to TRBJ2-2; 10 nucleotides line up with TRBD2. V shed 4 bases, J shed 8 bases, and the junction held 11 bases outside the gene matches. Germline V CDR1 and CDR2: SGHRS, YFSETQ. The CDR3 contains 16 residues.

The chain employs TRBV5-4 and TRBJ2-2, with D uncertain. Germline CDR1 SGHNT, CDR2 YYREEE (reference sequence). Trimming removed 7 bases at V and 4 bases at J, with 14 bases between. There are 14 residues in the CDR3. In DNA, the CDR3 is TGTGCCAGCGGGTCAACCTCCGGCACCGGGGAGCTGTTTTTT. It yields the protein CASGSTSGTGELFF.

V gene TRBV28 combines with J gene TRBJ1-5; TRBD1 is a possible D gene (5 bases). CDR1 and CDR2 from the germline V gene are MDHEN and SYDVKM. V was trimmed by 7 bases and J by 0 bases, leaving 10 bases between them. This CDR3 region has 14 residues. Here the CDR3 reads CASNAGYSNQPQHF. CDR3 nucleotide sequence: TGTGCCAGCAACGCAGGGTATAGCAATCAGCCCCAGCATTTT.